This passage covers 12 T cell receptor beta chains from one sample sequenced in a study of CD8 T cells in ankylosing spondylitis. TCRdb reanalysed the 5' RACE reads using MiXCR and keeps one entry per CDR3 protein. The sample records some 240,000 distinct CDR3 sequences, 18% being singletons. Input material: blood, either unsorted or a sorted T cell fraction (not recorded which). All receptors derive from a male donor with ankylosing spondylitis or in good health (not recorded which).

The rearrangement joins TRBV4-1 to TRBJ1-5; 10 nucleotides align to TRBD1. The length of the CDR3 is 15 residues. From germline, CDR1 is MGHRA and CDR2 YSYEKL. V shed 0 bases, J shed 7 bases, and the junction held 3 bases outside the gene matches. CDR3 nucleotide sequence: TGCGCCAGCAGCCAAGAAGGGACAGGGGTCCAGCCCCAGCATTTT. This sequence encodes CASSQEGTGVQPQHF.

The chain carries TRBV29-1 and TRBJ2-1; TRBD2 aligns across 7 bases. V gave up 4 bases and J gave up 4 bases; unmatched junction bases: 7. CDR1 and CDR2 from the germline V gene are SQVTM and ANQGSEA. The CDR3 runs to 14 residues. CDR3 sequence reads: CSVVVSSGYNEQFF. DNA of the CDR3: TGCAGCGTTGTGGTGTCTAGCGGATACAATGAGCAGTTCTTC.

This clonotype has a handful of counts. The chain uses TRBV4-3 and TRBJ1-1, with 8 bases matching TRBD1. Per the germline V gene, CDR1 is LGHNA and CDR2 is YSLEER. V shed 2 bases, J shed 7 bases, and the junction held 18 bases outside the gene matches. This CDR3 has 18 amino acids. Written as DNA, the CDR3 is TGCGCCAGCAGCCAATATTTCGACTCCGAGACAGGGGAAGGTGAAGCTTTCTTT. Its protein product is CASSQYFDSETGEGEAFF.

This chain uses TRBV4-3 with TRBJ2-3; 12 positions match TRBD2. Unmatched junction bases numbered 5, after V lost 0 bases and J lost 4 bases. This CDR3 spans 17 amino acids. Germline lookup yields CDR1 LGHNA and CDR2 YSLEER. CDR3 amino acids: CASSQDTLAGGPDTQYF. CDR3 sequence (DNA): TGCGCCAGCAGCCAAGATACCCTAGCGGGAGGGCCAGATACGCAGTATTTT.

This clonotype was detected many times. The chain uses TRBV7-8 and TRBJ2-7; D may match TRBD1 or TRBD2 (6 bases each). This CDR3 is 16 amino acids long. V dropped 4 bases and J dropped 3 bases, with 19 bases sitting between them. Germline assignment: CDR1 SGHVS and CDR2 FQNEAQ. CDR3 in DNA: TGTGCCAGCAGCTCAAATGGGGGGCCAGGGGACTACGAGCAGTACTTC. It specifies CASSSNGGPGDYEQYF.

The chain combines TRBV7-9 with TRBJ2-5, with 7 bases lining up with TRBD2. The junction had 6 bases not matched to a gene; V was cut back by 2 bases and J by 0 bases. This CDR3 region has 16 residues. Germline V gene lookup returns CDR1 SEHNR and CDR2 FQNEAQ (reference sequence). CDR3 DNA sequence: TGTGCCAGCAGCTTACAGCAGGGAGGGAACCAAGAGACCCAGTACTTC. Translation: CASSLQQGGNQETQYF.

This clonotype was found a few times. The chain couples TRBV6-5 to TRBJ2-1; D unclear. Between the trimmed V and J ends, which lost 0 bases and 3 bases, there was a span of 9 bases. This CDR3 is built from 15 residues. Per germline, CDR1 MNHEY and CDR2 SVGAGI. CDR3 DNA sequence: TGTGCCAGCAGTTACTCGAATGGCAACTACAATGAGCAGTTCTTC. It is translated as CASSYSNGNYNEQFF.

A few counts support this clonotype. The chain recombines TRBV20-1 with TRBJ2-1; 15 nucleotides align to TRBD2. The CDR3 is 21 residues long. V lost 0 bases to trimming and J lost 0 bases; unmatched junction nucleotides: 12. Germline CDR1 and CDR2: DFQATT and SNEGSKA (reference sequence). For the CDR3, the DNA is TGCAGTGCTAGAGACCTTCCAAGGACTAGCGGGAGGGTGAGCTCCTACAATGAGCAGTTCTTC. It codes for CSARDLPRTSGRVSSYNEQFF.

V and J are TRBV6-1 and TRBJ2-7; 7 bases are shared with TRBD1. This CDR3 comprises 15 residues. Losses at the gene ends were 5 bases for V and 0 bases for J; bases not matched to a gene: 7. Looked up from germline, CDR1 is MNHNS and CDR2 is SASEGT. The CDR3 nucleotides read TGTGCCAGCAGTCCCCGTGCAGGGGGCTCCTACGAGCAGTACTTC. It yields the protein CASSPRAGGSYEQYF.

The chain combines TRBV10-3 with TRBJ1-2; D call uncertain. Germline V gene sequence: CDR1 ENHRY, CDR2 SYGVKD. The CDR3 loop spans 12 amino acids. The V end was cut by 4 bases, the J end by 6 bases, with 9 bases between. The CDR3 sequence is CAISAGQNGYTF. DNA for the CDR3: TGTGCCATCAGTGCGGGCCAGAATGGCTACACCTTC.

This clonotype was counted between two and nine times. The CDR3 coding sequence is TGTGCCAGTAGTATCACGGGATTACAAGAGACCCAGTACTTC. It encodes CASSITGLQETQYF. The gene calls are TRBV19 and TRBJ2-5, with D perhaps matching TRBD2 (5 bases). CDR1 is LNHDA, CDR2 SQIVND, per germline (reference sequence). The CDR3 runs to 14 residues. Between the trimmed V and J ends, which lost 3 bases and 2 bases, there was a span of 10 bases.

This clonotype occurred a few times. The rearrangement uses TRBV7-2 and TRBJ2-7; D remains unclear. From germline, CDR1 is SGHTA and CDR2 FQGNSA. CDR3 length: 12 amino acids. Trimming pared 0 bases from V and 6 bases from J, leaving 6 bases between. CDR3 sequence reads: CASSLADGEQYF. For the CDR3, the DNA is TGTGCCAGCAGCTTAGCGGATGGCGAGCAGTACTTC.